The sequence of this T cell receptor beta chain was determined in a study of cytomegalovirus exposure and HLA in healthy donors. Study-wide points: Later analysis identified several of the most significant clusters that appeared linked to common viral pathogens.

In the case of this clone: Its antigen is as yet unknown.

The donors were healthy bone marrow donors. PCR primers comprised 60 Vbeta and 13 Jbeta primers. Clones were read by immunoSEQ multiplex PCR, and TCRdb kept only the in-frame ones, dropping some. The sample records roughly 100,000 clones, about 75% being singletons. J lost 0 bases, V lost 5 bases, and 4 bases had no gene match. CDR3 size: 15 residues. Germline CDR1 reads SEHNR; CDR2 reads FQNEAQ (reference sequence). V gene TRBV7-9 combines with J gene TRBJ2-1, with 7 bases identical to TRBD2. This TCR came from a man aged 60 to 69 in good health and CMV-seropositive. The material sequenced was PBMCs. The CDR3 here is CASSIGGSSYNEQFF. The DNA of the CDR3 is TGTGCCAGCAGCATCGGGGGGAGCTCCTACAATGAGCAGTTCTTC.